The 17 T cell receptor beta chains below come from one sample, sequenced in a study of blood T cell repertoires in COVID-19 (TCRdb year 2020). Receptor libraries were prepared by the immunoSEQ multiplex PCR assay. In its TCRdb copy, this immuneACCESS table keeps in-frame sequences only and misses some clones. Where compared with another copy, unresolved V genes explain less than half of these, and the others have no known cause. The sample contains about 240,000 clones, 85% of them found a single time. Together, the top ten hold 5% to 7% of the sample. Sequenced input: peripheral blood. The receptor set was obtained from a woman aged 60-75 years with active or convalescent COVID-19.

V usage is TRBV19 and J usage is TRBJ1-6; maybe TRBD1 (6 bases). The CDR3 covers 15 residues. V lost 3 bases and J lost 6, with 12 bases in between. Germline V CDR1 and CDR2: LNHDA, SQIVND (reference sequence). In nucleotides, the CDR3 is TGTGCCAGTAGTATTGGGACACCGGGTAATTCACCCCTCCACTTT. It translates to CASSIGTPGNSPLHF.

V and J are TRBV21-1 and TRBJ2-7; the table's D call TRBD2 went unverified against the DNA. TRBV21-1 is a pseudogene locus. This CDR3 is built from 16 residues. CDR3 amino acids: CASSKVRKEGSYEQYV. The CDR3 DNA follows: TGTGCCAGCAGCAAAGTTAGGAAGGAGGGCTCCTACGAGCAGTACGTC.

The chain has TRBV6-5 and TRBJ2-5; D is possibly TRBD2 (5 bases). The CDR3 contains 14 residues. Germline values: CDR1 MNHEY, CDR2 SVGAGI. Trimming took 2 bases from V and 1 from J, leaving 8 bases between them. CDR3 loop: CASSYRETQETQYF. The DNA for the CDR3 is TGTGCCAGCAGTTACCGGGAAACCCAAGAGACCCAGTACTTC.

The sample holds a few counts of this clone. The chain carries TRBV27 and TRBJ1-2, with TRBD1 identical over 9 bases. The germline V gene encodes CDR1 MNHEY and CDR2 SMNVEV (reference sequence). V gave up 5 bases and J gave up 8 bases; unmatched junction bases: 9. The CDR3 runs 14 residues. The CDR3 DNA sequence: TGTGCCAGCAGTGCTGGACAGGGGCGAACGGGCTACACCTTC. Amino acids: CASSAGQGRTGYTF.

The chain recombines TRBV5-1 with TRBJ1-3, with TRBD1 matching 8 bases. In germline, CDR1 is SGHRS, CDR2 YFSETQ. V lost 4 bases, J lost 0 bases, and 12 bases stayed unmatched. This CDR3 is built from 18 residues. Here the CDR3 reads CASSQGGRGPHSGNTIYF. The DNA of the CDR3 is TGCGCCAGCAGCCAGGGGGGCAGGGGGCCCCACTCTGGAAACACCATATATTTT.

The chain recombines TRBV3-1 (or the pseudogene TRBV3-2) with TRBJ2-1; TRBD2 matches at 7 bases. In germline, CDR1 is LGHDT, CDR2 YNNKEL (reference sequence). J gave up 5 bases and V 4 bases, and 2 bases lay outside the gene matches. CDR3 length: 13 amino acids. The CDR3 reads CASSRGSNNEQFF. The CDR3 DNA sequence: TGTGCCAGCAGCCGCGGGAGCAACAATGAGCAGTTCTTC.

This clone was seen once. V and J are TRBV2 and TRBJ1-5, with 8 bases lining up with TRBD1. This CDR3 is built from 14 residues. The germline gives CDR1 SNHLY, CDR2 FYNNEI. Trimming took 5 bases from V and 4 from J; bases not matched to a gene: 4. The CDR3, as DNA: TGTGCCAGCAGTCCCGGACAGGGAAATCAGCCCCAGCATTTT. Translation: CASSPGQGNQPQHF.

The chain employs TRBV12-3 or TRBV12-4 and TRBJ1-2; 8 bases agree with TRBD1. V shed 6 bases and J 8 bases; nucleotides not matched to a gene: 8. This CDR3 contains 13 residues. Here the CDR3 DNA reads TGTGCCAGCAGCCCGACAGGGGTCGGGGGCTACACCTTC. It translates to CASSPTGVGGYTF.

The chain has TRBV28 and TRBJ1-2, with TRBD1 matching 9 bases. Germline trimming cut 3 bases from V and 3 bases from J; bases unmatched to any gene: 2. Germline CDR1 is MDHEN and CDR2 is SYDVKM. CDR3 length: 14 residues. The CDR3 reads CASSLGTGYYGYTF. For the CDR3, the DNA is TGTGCCAGCAGTTTGGGGACAGGGTACTATGGCTACACCTTC.

The rearrangement links TRBV7-2 to TRBJ1-5; 9 positions match TRBD1. V lost 1 base to trimming and J lost 11 bases; unmatched junction nucleotides: 6. The CDR3 is made up of 14 amino acids. The germline CDR1 and CDR2 sequences are SGHTA and FQGNSA. As DNA, the CDR3 is TGTGCCAGCAGCTTAGGTGGACAGGGGATGGCCCAGCATTTT. Amino acids: CASSLGGQGMAQHF.

DNA for the CDR3: TGTGCCAGCAGTGATATAGGAGGGAAGGGCACTGAAGCTTTCTTT. Encoded protein: CASSDIGGKGTEAFF. V usage is TRBV2 and J usage is TRBJ1-1, with D uncertain. Trimming took 3 bases from V and 4 from J, leaving 15 bases between them. Germline V gene data show CDR1 as SNHLY and CDR2 as FYNNEI. The CDR3 is 15 amino acids.

This chain uses TRBV6-5 with TRBJ1-1; D gene ambiguous. The CDR3 is made up of 13 amino acids. Per germline, CDR1 MNHEY and CDR2 SVGAGI. V was cut by 2 bases and J by 4 bases, with 8 bases left in between. The DNA of the CDR3 is TGTGCCAGCAGTTACGGGAGAGGCACTGAAGCTTTCTTT. Its translation: CASSYGRGTEAFF.

In this sample, this clone turned up once. The chain links TRBV4-1 to TRBJ1-1; D is undetermined. The germline CDR1 and CDR2 sequences are MGHRA and YSYEKL. V gave up 1 base and J gave up 7 bases, with 7 bases separating them. This CDR3 has 12 residues. CDR3 nucleotide sequence: TGCGCCAGCAGCCAAGGCTGGAGTGAAGCTTTCTTT. Protein product: CASSQGWSEAFF.

The J gene is TRBJ2-3, the V gene TRBV3-1 (or the pseudogene TRBV3-2), with 7 bases fitting TRBD2. Germline V gene lookup returns CDR1 LGHDT and CDR2 YNNKEL (reference sequence). J gave up 2 bases and V 3 bases, and 5 bases lay outside the gene matches. CDR3 length: 15 residues. The CDR3 loop reads CASSQGGGITDTQYF. CDR3 DNA sequence: TGTGCCAGCAGCCAGGGGGGGGGAATCACAGATACGCAGTATTTT.

The V and J genes are TRBV3-1 (or the pseudogene TRBV3-2) and TRBJ2-3; TRBD2 matches at 9 bases. Germline assignment: CDR1 LGHDT and CDR2 YNNKEL (reference sequence). This CDR3 region has 15 residues. V dropped 1 base and J dropped 7; count of bases not matched to a gene: 6. The CDR3 is CASSQGGGGAYTQYF. The DNA of the CDR3 is TGTGCCAGCAGCCAAGGGGGCGGGGGGGCCTATACGCAGTATTTT.

V usage is TRBV9 and J usage is TRBJ2-5; 8 nucleotides line up with TRBD2. The CDR3 extends over 15 amino acids. J gave up 5 bases and V 0 bases, and 6 bases lay outside the gene matches. Germline-derived CDR1 and CDR2 are SGDLS and YYNGEE. In nucleotides, the CDR3 is TGTGCCAGCAGCGTAGTTGGCCAGCGGGAGGAGACCCAGTACTTC. This encodes CASSVVGQREETQYF.

The CDR3: CASSRDRGYTDTQYF. The CDR3 DNA follows: TGCGCCAGCAGCCGGGACAGGGGTTACACAGATACGCAGTATTTT. This chain uses TRBV5-1 with TRBJ2-3; 10 bases agree with TRBD1. The germline V gene has CDR1 SGHRS and CDR2 YFSETQ. CDR3 length: 15 residues. J gave up 2 bases and V 4 bases, and 4 bases lay outside the gene matches.